These T cell receptor beta chains were read from a single sample in a study of shared clonotypes between healthy human individuals. Data came from immunoSEQ multiplex PCR; TCRdb stores just in-frame clones and leaves some out. Among about 2.1 million clones listed, 85% to 95% were seen once. The sample comprised naive CD8+ T cells from PBMCs. The source of these receptors is a man younger than 30 in good health. Some clones in this sample may be carry-over from other donors' samples. The CDR3 runs from the conserved cysteine through the conserved F or W. The D gene is left open where the match is weak. Size is stated for part of the rows, as once, few or many counts, or as a class when the clone is expanded.

d_gene: NA
v_gene: TRBV7-2
j_gene: TRBJ1-6
abundance: NA
len: 15
CDR3aa: CASSFDTAGNSPLHF
CDR3nt: TGTGCCAGCAGCTTTGACACAGCTGGTAATTCACCCCTCCACTTT

d_gene: TRBD1
v_gene: TRBV29-1
j_gene: TRBJ2-2
abundance: NA
len: 13
CDR3aa: CSVRTGHTGELFF
CDR3nt: TGCAGCGTCCGGACAGGCCACACCGGGGAGCTGTTTTTT

d_gene: TRBD2
v_gene: TRBV9
j_gene: TRBJ2-1
abundance: NA
len: 13
CDR3aa: CASSVTSGNEQFF
CDR3nt: TGTGCCAGCAGCGTTACTAGCGGGAATGAGCAGTTCTTC

d_gene: NA
v_gene: TRBV7-2
j_gene: TRBJ2-6
abundance: NA
len: 15
CDR3aa: CASSDLMTGANVLTF
CDR3nt: TGTGCCAGCAGCGACCTCATGACTGGGGCCAACGTCCTGACTTTC

d_gene: NA
v_gene: TRBV5-5
j_gene: TRBJ2-1
abundance: NA
len: 14
CDR3aa: CASSNAGASNEQFF
CDR3nt: TGTGCCAGCAGCAATGCCGGCGCCTCCAATGAGCAGTTCTTC

d_gene: TRBD2
v_gene: TRBV2
j_gene: TRBJ2-7
abundance: NA
len: 15
CDR3aa: CASSEASGSNYEQYF
CDR3nt: TGTGCCAGCAGTGAAGCTAGCGGGAGTAACTACGAGCAGTACTTC

d_gene: NA
v_gene: TRBV7-9
j_gene: TRBJ2-5
abundance: NA
len: 13
CDR3aa: CASSRGAEETQYF
CDR3nt: TGTGCCAGCAGCCGAGGCGCGGAGGAGACCCAGTACTTC

d_gene: TRBD1
v_gene: TRBV11-2
j_gene: TRBJ2-7
abundance: NA
len: 15
CDR3aa: CASSTRQGLTYEQYF
CDR3nt: TGTGCCAGCAGCACCCGACAGGGTCTCACCTACGAGCAGTACTTC

d_gene: NA
v_gene: TRBV7-6
j_gene: TRBJ2-7
abundance: NA
len: 15
CDR3aa: CASSLENSAVYEQYF
CDR3nt: TGTGCCAGCAGCTTAGAAAATAGTGCGGTCTACGAGCAGTACTTC

d_gene: NA
v_gene: TRBV9
j_gene: TRBJ1-1
abundance: few
len: 15
CDR3aa: CASSPRGTLNTEAFF
CDR3nt: TGTGCCAGCAGCCCCCGGGGGACCCTGAACACTGAAGCTTTCTTT

d_gene: NA
v_gene: TRBV15
j_gene: TRBJ2-7
abundance: NA
len: 18
CDR3aa: CATSRERPGGEESYEQYF
CDR3nt: TGTGCCACCAGCAGAGAACGACCAGGGGGGGAGGAATCCTACGAGCAGTACTTC

d_gene: NA
v_gene: TRBV4-2
j_gene: TRBJ2-3
abundance: NA
len: 12
CDR3aa: CASSQDLNTQYF
CDR3nt: TGTGCCAGCAGCCAAGATCTGAATACGCAGTATTTT

d_gene: TRBD1
v_gene: TRBV27
j_gene: TRBJ1-5
abundance: NA
len: 15
CDR3aa: CASGKGQGAVQPQHF
CDR3nt: TGTGCCAGCGGAAAAGGACAGGGGGCGGTTCAGCCCCAGCATTTT

d_gene: NA
v_gene: TRBV28
j_gene: TRBJ2-7
abundance: NA
len: 15
CDR3aa: CASRSNRDIEYEQYF
CDR3nt: TGTGCCAGCAGGAGTAACCGGGACATCGAATACGAGCAGTACTTC

d_gene: NA
v_gene: TRBV7-9
j_gene: TRBJ1-2
abundance: once
len: 15
CDR3aa: CASSRTAQKDYGYTF
CDR3nt: TGTGCCAGCAGCCGGACAGCCCAAAAGGACTATGGCTACACCTTC

d_gene: TRBD1
v_gene: TRBV7-9
j_gene: TRBJ2-3
abundance: NA
len: 15
CDR3aa: CASRRTGASTDTQYF
CDR3nt: TGTGCCAGCAGGAGAACAGGGGCGAGCACAGATACGCAGTATTTT

d_gene: NA
v_gene: TRBV18
j_gene: TRBJ2-7
abundance: NA
len: 15
CDR3aa: CASSPSRTASYEQYF
CDR3nt: TGTGCCAGCTCACCCTCCCGGACGGCTTCCTACGAGCAGTACTTC

d_gene: NA
v_gene: TRBV10-2
j_gene: TRBJ2-5
abundance: NA
len: 12
CDR3aa: CASRDGKRTQYF
CDR3nt: TGCGCCAGCCGGGACGGTAAGAGGACCCAGTACTTC

d_gene: NA
v_gene: TRBV7-9
j_gene: TRBJ1-1
abundance: few
len: 14
CDR3aa: CASIQAGGLPEAFF
CDR3nt: TGTGCCAGCATCCAGGCCGGGGGGCTCCCTGAAGCTTTCTTT

d_gene: TRBD1
v_gene: TRBV4-1
j_gene: TRBJ2-7
abundance: NA
len: 15
CDR3aa: CASSQRGTVSYEQYF
CDR3nt: TGCGCCAGCAGCCAGAGAGGGACAGTCTCCTACGAGCAGTACTTC

d_gene: NA
v_gene: TRBV9
j_gene: TRBJ2-2
abundance: NA
len: 14
CDR3aa: CASSAFMDTGELFF
CDR3nt: TGTGCCAGCAGCGCCTTTATGGACACCGGGGAGCTGTTTTTT

d_gene: TRBD2
v_gene: TRBV2
j_gene: TRBJ2-5
abundance: NA
len: 14
CDR3aa: CASSGGVGDETQYF
CDR3nt: TGTGCCAGCAGCGGGGGGGTTGGTGACGAGACCCAGTACTTC

d_gene: TRBD1
v_gene: TRBV7-9
j_gene: TRBJ1-5
abundance: NA
len: 14
CDR3aa: CASILDRGNQPQHF
CDR3nt: TGTGCCAGCATCCTTGACAGGGGCAATCAGCCCCAGCATTTT

d_gene: TRBD2
v_gene: TRBV13
j_gene: TRBJ2-1
abundance: NA
len: 17
CDR3aa: CASSLGLAGPNYNEQFF
CDR3nt: TGTGCCAGCAGCTTAGGCCTAGCGGGACCAAATTACAATGAGCAGTTCTTC

d_gene: NA
v_gene: TRBV12-5
j_gene: TRBJ2-3
abundance: NA
len: 13
CDR3aa: CASGLFGTDTQYF
CDR3nt: TGTGCTAGTGGTTTGTTTGGCACAGATACGCAGTATTTT

d_gene: NA
v_gene: TRBV2
j_gene: TRBJ2-7
abundance: once
len: 13
CDR3aa: CASSEPAVYEQYF
CDR3nt: TGTGCCAGCAGTGAACCGGCGGTCTACGAGCAGTACTTC

d_gene: NA
v_gene: TRBV9
j_gene: TRBJ2-3
abundance: NA
len: 15
CDR3aa: CASGETGWGTDTQYF
CDR3nt: TGTGCCAGCGGGGAGACGGGATGGGGTACAGATACGCAGTATTTT

d_gene: NA
v_gene: TRBV10-3
j_gene: TRBJ1-5
abundance: NA
len: 15
CDR3aa: CAISESGGTNQPQHF
CDR3nt: TGTGCCATCAGTGAGTCTGGGGGGACTAATCAGCCCCAGCATTTT

d_gene: NA
v_gene: TRBV6-4
j_gene: TRBJ1-2
abundance: NA
len: 15
CDR3aa: CASSADRWGNYGYTF
CDR3nt: TGTGCCAGCAGCGCAGACAGATGGGGAAACTATGGCTACACCTTC

d_gene: TRBD1
v_gene: TRBV28
j_gene: TRBJ1-2
abundance: NA
len: 14
CDR3aa: CASSAGTGGRGYTF
CDR3nt: TGTGCCAGCAGCGCCGGGACAGGGGGCCGGGGCTACACCTTC

d_gene: NA
v_gene: TRBV28
j_gene: TRBJ2-7
abundance: once
len: 13
CDR3aa: CAIKGAGSFEQYF
CDR3nt: TGTGCCATCAAAGGGGCAGGGTCTTTCGAGCAGTACTTC

d_gene: TRBD1
v_gene: TRBV23-1
j_gene: TRBJ2-5
abundance: NA
len: 19
CDR3aa: CASSQSEQGVRRGQETQYF
CDR3nt: TGCGCCAGCAGTCAATCCGAACAGGGGGTCAGGAGGGGGCAAGAGACCCAGTACTTC

d_gene: TRBD1
v_gene: TRBV4-1
j_gene: TRBJ1-2
abundance: few
len: 13
CDR3aa: CASSQDGDRGYTF
CDR3nt: TGCGCCAGCAGCCAAGACGGGGACAGGGGCTACACCTTC

d_gene: NA
v_gene: TRBV7-9
j_gene: TRBJ2-7
abundance: NA
len: 14
CDR3aa: CASNTQADTYEQYF
CDR3nt: TGTGCCAGCAACACACAGGCGGACACCTACGAGCAGTACTTC

d_gene: NA
v_gene: TRBV6-1
j_gene: TRBJ2-7
abundance: NA
len: 13
CDR3aa: CASSEFGAYEQYF
CDR3nt: TGTGCCAGCAGTGAATTTGGGGCCTACGAGCAGTACTTC

d_gene: NA
v_gene: TRBV18
j_gene: TRBJ1-1
abundance: NA
len: 15
CDR3aa: CASSPPEGLGTEAFF
CDR3nt: TGTGCCAGCTCACCACCGGAGGGGCTTGGTACTGAAGCTTTCTTT